This T cell receptor (beta chain) was recorded in a study of T-cell memory formation after mild COVID-19. Background on the study: In these data, TCR clusters were largely donor specific.

In this sample, this clonotype turned up many times. Its antigen remains unknown. Study-wide results and limits: Mostly located in CM and EM were contracting CD4+ clones, with contracting CD8+ clones located in EMRA.

Constant-segment primers were used for 5'RACE, and the resulting TCR alpha and TCR beta cDNA libraries carried sample barcodes and UMIs. MiXCR was run by TCRdb on the 5' RACE reads, yielding one entry per CDR3 protein. Counted here are roughly 250,000 distinct CDR3 sequences, 16% occurring once; the ten biggest clones make up around 3.8%. CDR1 and CDR2 from the germline V gene are SGHRS and YFSETQ. Trimming stripped 2 bases from V and 3 bases from J, with 15 bases between. The CDR3 totals 15 residues. The V gene is TRBV5-1, the J gene TRBJ2-7, with D tentatively TRBD1 (7 bases). Sequencing used PBMCs or a T cell subset sorted from them (not recorded which). The TCR comes from a young man who had mild COVID-19 (a few samples of this study predate the infection). Cell type and time point are not known. Here the CDR3 reads CASSFDQGGGYEQYF. In DNA form, the CDR3 reads TGCGCCAGCAGCTTCGATCAGGGGGGAGGCTACGAGCAGTACTTC. Supplemented by reference TRBV5-1 and TRBJ2-7, the full variable domain reads KAGVTQTPRYLIKTRGQQVTLSCSPISGHRSVSWYQQTPGQGLQFLFEYFSETQRNKGNFPGRFSGRQFSNSRSEMNVSTLELGDSALYLCASSFDQGGGYEQYFGPGTRLTVT.